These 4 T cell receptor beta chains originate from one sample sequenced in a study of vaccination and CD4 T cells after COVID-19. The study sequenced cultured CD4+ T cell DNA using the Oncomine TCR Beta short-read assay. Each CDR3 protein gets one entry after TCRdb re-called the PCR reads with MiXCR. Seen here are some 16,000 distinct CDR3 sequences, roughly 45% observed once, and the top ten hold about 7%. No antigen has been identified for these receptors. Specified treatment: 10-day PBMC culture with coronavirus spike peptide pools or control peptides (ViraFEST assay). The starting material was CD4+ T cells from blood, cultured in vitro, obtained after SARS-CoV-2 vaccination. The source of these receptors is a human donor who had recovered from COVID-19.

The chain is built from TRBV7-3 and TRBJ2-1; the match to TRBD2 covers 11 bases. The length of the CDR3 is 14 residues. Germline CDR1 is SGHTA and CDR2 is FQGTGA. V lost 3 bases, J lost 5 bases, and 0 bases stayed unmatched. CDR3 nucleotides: TGTGCCAGCAGCTTGGGACTAGCGGACAATGAGCAGTTCTTC. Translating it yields CASSLGLADNEQFF.

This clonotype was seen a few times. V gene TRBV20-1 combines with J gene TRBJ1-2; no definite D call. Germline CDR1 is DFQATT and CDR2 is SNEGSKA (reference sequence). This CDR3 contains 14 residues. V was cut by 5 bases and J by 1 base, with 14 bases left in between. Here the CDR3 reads CSASQQGSNYGYTF. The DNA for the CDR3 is TGCAGTGCTTCGCAGCAAGGGAGTAACTATGGCTACACCTTC.

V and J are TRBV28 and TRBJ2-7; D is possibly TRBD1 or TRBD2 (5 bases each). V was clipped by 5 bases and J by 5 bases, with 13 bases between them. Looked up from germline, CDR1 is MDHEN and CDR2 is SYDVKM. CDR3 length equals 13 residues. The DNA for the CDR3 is TGTGCCAGCAGTAGGGGTCGGGGCAACGAGCAGTACTTC. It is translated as CASSRGRGNEQYF.

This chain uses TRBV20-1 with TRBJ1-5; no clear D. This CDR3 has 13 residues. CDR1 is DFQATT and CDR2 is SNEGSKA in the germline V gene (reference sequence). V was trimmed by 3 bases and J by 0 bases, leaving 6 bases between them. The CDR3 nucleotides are TGCAGTGCTAGTAGCAATAGCAATCAGCCCCAGCATTTT. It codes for CSASSNSNQPQHF.